This is a list of T cell receptor beta chains from one sample in a study of CD8+ T cells in alopecia areata. Libraries were prepared by immunoSEQ multiplex PCR; TCRdb keeps only in-frame clonotypes and omits some of them. The sample consists of some 200,000 clones, 60% of them appearing once. The sequences come from CD4+ T cells sorted from blood, collected at week 4, from a patient treated with tofacitinib. These receptors all come from a human donor with alopecia areata. The CDR3 runs from the conserved cysteine through the conserved F or W. The order of the fields is D gene, clone size, V gene, J gene, CDR3 protein, CDR3 DNA. D genes are given only for firm matches. Size tells how often a clone was seen (once, few, many) or the class of an expanded clone, and some rows leave it out.

NA,NA,TRBV30,TRBJ2-1,CAWSVRQPSSYNEQFF,TGTGCCTGGAGTGTACGGCAGCCCAGCTCCTACAATGAGCAGTTCTTC
NA,NA,TRBV30,TRBJ1-1,CAWSAFNRAEAFF,TGTGCCTGGAGTGCGTTTAACCGGGCTGAAGCTTTCTTT
NA,few,TRBV25-1,TRBJ2-7,CASSERTGVSYEQYF,TGTGCCAGCAGTGAGCGGACGGGGGTCTCCTACGAGCAGTACTTC
NA,NA,TRBV15,TRBJ2-5,CATSRDRQFAQYF,TGTGCCACCAGCAGAGATCGCCAGTTCGCCCAGTACTTC
NA,NA,TRBV30,TRBJ2-7,CAWAPPGPYEQYF,TGTGCCTGGGCCCCCCCAGGTCCCTACGAGCAGTACTTC
NA,NA,TRBV30,TRBJ1-2,CAWSTGQNYGYTF,TGTGCCTGGAGTACTGGACAGAACTATGGCTACACCTTC
TRBD1,NA,TRBV7-2,TRBJ1-1,CASRTGGRAEAFF,TGTGCCAGCAGGACAGGGGGCCGGGCTGAAGCTTTCTTT
NA,NA,TRBV30,TRBJ1-5,CAWSSRTANQPQHF,TGTGCCTGGAGTAGTCGGACAGCGAATCAGCCCCAGCATTTT
TRBD1,NA,TRBV30,TRBJ1-5,CAWRGQGNQPQHF,TGTGCCTGGAGGGGACAGGGTAATCAGCCCCAGCATTTT
TRBD1,few,TRBV4-2,TRBJ2-5,CASSPRTGPQETQYF,TGTGCCAGCAGCCCCAGGACAGGACCCCAAGAGACCCAGTACTTC